This TCR beta chain was found in a study of CD8+CD57+ T cells in acquired aplastic anemia. Study overall: Average DNA yield from sorted CD4+ and CD8+ cells was roughly 3 ug. Study outcomes and limitations: It was found that about 31 CD8+ CDR3 sequences were shared between patients and controls. Patients and controls had CD8+ Simpson's diversity values that were not significantly distinct.

CDR1 and CDR2 (germline): DFQATT, SNEGSKA (reference sequence). The CDR3 covers 14 residues. Trimming cost V 0 bases and J 9 bases, with 15 bases left between them. CDR3 and TCR beta VDJ profiling relied on genomic DNA as the template. TCRdb re-called the reads through MiXCR, storing one row per CDR3 protein. The sample consists of approximately 120,000 distinct CDR3 sequences, nearly 40% of them appearing once. This clonotype showed up many times. Its cognate antigen is unknown. In patients chosen for sequencing, flow cytometry had shown CD8+CD57+ cell expansion. Material: sorted CD4+, CD8+, or CD8+CD57+ T cells (not recorded which) from PBMCs. This TCR was recovered from a human donor with aplastic anemia. The chain carries TRBV20-1 and TRBJ2-4; possibly TRBD2 for D (5 bases). CDR3 loop: CSARDRGGTSIQYF. CDR3 DNA sequence: TGCAGTGCTAGAGATCGTGGCGGAACTAGCATTCAGTACTTC.